One TCR beta chain is described in this entry. Its target is not known. The study pulled out CD4+ and CD8+ cells with positive magnetic bead selection and then checked their purity by flow cytometry. The source of the sample is a study of somatic mutations in cytotoxic T cells in rheumatoid arthritis. Broader study findings: The top CD8+ clone topped 20% of CD8+ cells in about an eighth of the roughly 65 patients. Neither rheumatoid arthritis patients nor age-matched healthy controls had significantly different CD8+ T-cell clonality from the other group. TRBV07's slight underrepresentation, observed in rheumatoid arthritis patients, lacked adjustment for multiple comparisons.

The protocol was immunoSEQ multiplex PCR, while the TCRdb copy is restricted to in-frame clones and leaves out a portion. Here the sample spans more than 35,000 clones, roughly four fifths being singletons. Germline V gene sequence: CDR1 MNHEY, CDR2 SMNVEV (reference sequence). The V gene lost 6 bases and the J gene lost 2 bases, with 27 bases spanning the gap. The CDR3 sequence is 19 residues long. Sequenced material: CD8+ T cells sorted from blood. The source of this sequence is a man between 40 and 49 years old in good health. The chain recombines TRBV27 with TRBJ2-3; D is unclear. The CDR3 reads CASREGTKVGSHTTDTQYF. The CDR3 bases are TGTGCCAGCAGAGAAGGCACAAAGGTCGGGTCCCACACCACAGATACGCAGTATTTT.